Listed below are T cell receptor beta chains from one sample, sequenced in a study of T-cell memory formation after mild COVID-19. TCRdb used MiXCR to reprocess the 5' RACE reads, holding one entry per CDR3 protein. Among some 310,000 distinct CDR3 sequences listed, 20% were seen once. The sample taken for sequencing was PBMCs or a T cell subset sorted from them (not recorded which). The receptors derive from a man aged 18 to 29 who had mild COVID-19 (a few samples of this study predate the infection). Cell type and time point are not known. Each CDR3 is given with its conserved first and last residue. D genes are given only for firm matches. Clone size is given for some rows only: seen once, a few or many times, or a class if the clone is expanded.

NA	TRBV29-1	TRBJ2-1	NA	TGCAGCGTTGAAGTACAGGGCTCCAATGAGCAGTTCTTC	CSVEVQGSNEQFF
NA	TRBV4-2	TRBJ2-1	NA	TGTGCCAGCAGCCAAGACGGAGACTACTCCTACAATGAGCAGTTCTTC	CASSQDGDYSYNEQFF
NA	TRBV6-5	TRBJ2-3	NA	TGTGCCAGCAGTTCCACTCGGGATACGCAGTATTTT	CASSSTRDTQYF
TRBD2	TRBV20-1	TRBJ2-1	NA	TGCAGTGCTGACGGGACTAGCGGTTACAATGAGCAGTTCTTC	CSADGTSGYNEQFF
NA	TRBV7-9	TRBJ1-5	NA	TGTGCCCGGGGGGTTCATCAGCCCCAGCATTTT	CARGVHQPQHF
TRBD1	TRBV7-8	TRBJ2-7	few	TGTGCCAGCAGCCTCTCCGGGACAGGGGGCGCCGAGCAGTACTTC	CASSLSGTGGAEQYF
TRBD1	TRBV5-1	TRBJ1-1	many	TGCGCCAGCAGCGGGGACAGGGGGCTGGGTGAAGCTTTCTTT	CASSGDRGLGEAFF
NA	TRBV5-8	TRBJ1-5	many	TGTGCCAGCAGCTTATGGGCAGGGATAGGCAATCAGCCCCAGCATTTT	CASSLWAGIGNQPQHF
NA	TRBV15	TRBJ1-5	NA	TGTGCCACCAGCAGAGACGGTAGCAATCAGCCCCAGCATTTT	CATSRDGSNQPQHF
NA	TRBV18	TRBJ2-1	NA	TGTGCCAGCTCACCAAGGATCGGGGGAGAATACAATGAGCAGTTCTTC	CASSPRIGGEYNEQFF
NA	TRBV13	TRBJ2-1	NA	TGTGCCAGCAGCCAACGGGGGGCTGGAGACAATGAGCAGTTCTTC	CASSQRGAGDNEQFF
TRBD1	TRBV7-2	TRBJ1-4	NA	TGTGCCAGCAGCTTAGGGGGACAGAATAATGAAAAACTGTTTTTT	CASSLGGQNNEKLFF
NA	TRBV5-1	TRBJ2-7	NA	TGCGCCAGCAGCTTGGCCAGTCTGGCCCCCTACGAGCAGTACTTC	CASSLASLAPYEQYF
NA	TRBV4-3	TRBJ1-2	NA	TGCGCCAGCAGCCAAGAGAACTTTGGTAGCTACACCTTC	CASSQENFGSYTF
NA	TRBV11-2	TRBJ1-2	once	TGTGCCAGCAGCTTAGATGGACAAAACTATGGCTACACCTTC	CASSLDGQNYGYTF
NA	TRBV7-3	TRBJ2-2	few	TGTGCCAGCAGCCCTGTACCCGGGGAGCTGTTTTTT	CASSPVPGELFF
NA	TRBV20-1	TRBJ1-2	once	TGCAGTGCTAGAGCCCCCCGGCAAGGAGGCTACACCTTC	CSARAPRQGGYTF
NA	TRBV30	TRBJ1-2	NA	TGTGCCTGGAACCGCCCCGGAGCTAACTATGGCTACACCTTC	CAWNRPGANYGYTF
NA	TRBV18	TRBJ1-5	many	TGTGCCAGCTCACCTCCAGGGGCGGTTGATCAGCCCCAGCATTTT	CASSPPGAVDQPQHF
NA	TRBV3-1	TRBJ1-3	NA	TGTGCCAGCAGCCAAGTGCAGGTCTCTGGAAACACCATATATTTT	CASSQVQVSGNTIYF
NA	TRBV7-2	TRBJ1-1	NA	TGTGCCAGCCTAGGTGGGGGAAACACTGAAGCTTTCTTT	CASLGGGNTEAFF
TRBD1	TRBV20-1	TRBJ1-4	few	TGCAGTGCTCCGCGACAGGGATTTAAGGAAAAACTGTTTTTT	CSAPRQGFKEKLFF
NA	TRBV5-1	TRBJ1-1	once	TGCGCCAGCAGCTTGTCTTCGGGAAGAACCACTGAAGCTTTCTTT	CASSLSSGRTTEAFF
NA	TRBV7-8	TRBJ2-5	many	TGTGCCAGCAGCTTCCTAAGCTCATGGGAAGAGACCCAGTACTTC	CASSFLSSWEETQYF
TRBD1	TRBV7-6	TRBJ2-1	few	TGTGCCAGCAGCTTAAGCGGTCGGACAGGGGGTGGTGAGCAGTTCTTC	CASSLSGRTGGGEQFF
TRBD2	TRBV7-2	TRBJ2-3	few	TGTGCCAGCAGCTGGGGGGGGACTCAAGGAGATACGCAGTATTTT	CASSWGGTQGDTQYF
NA	TRBV9	TRBJ1-1	NA	TGTGCCAGCAGCCCCGGTTCCGGGAACACTGAAGCTTTCTTT	CASSPGSGNTEAFF
NA	TRBV7-9	TRBJ1-4	few	TGTGCCAGCAGCTTAATGGGGGCGGAAAAACTGTTTTTT	CASSLMGAEKLFF
NA	TRBV6-5	TRBJ1-2	NA	TGTGCCAGCACCAATCCTTCTGATGGCTACACCTTC	CASTNPSDGYTF
NA	TRBV5-8	TRBJ1-3	few	TGTGCCAGCAGCGCGGTGAGGCTCTCTGGAAACACCATATATTTT	CASSAVRLSGNTIYF
TRBD1	TRBV5-1	TRBJ2-7	few	TGCGCCAGCAGACCAGGGACAGGGTTCGAGCAGTACTTC	CASRPGTGFEQYF
NA	TRBV7-9	TRBJ1-1	few	TGTGCCAGCAGCTCGGGACTCCGAGGCGGCACTGAAGCTTTCTTT	CASSSGLRGGTEAFF
TRBD1	TRBV13	TRBJ1-1	NA	TGTGCCAGCAGCCCAGGGGGAGGGCGGAACACTGAAGCTTTCTTT	CASSPGGGRNTEAFF
NA	TRBV24-1	TRBJ2-2	NA	TGTGCCACCAGTGATTTGGTGGGGAAAGACACCGGGGAGCTGTTTTTT	CATSDLVGKDTGELFF
TRBD1	TRBV12-3/TRBV12-4	TRBJ2-1	many	TGTGCCAGCAGTTCCGGGACAGGTTACAATGAGCAGTTCTTC	CASSSGTGYNEQFF
NA	TRBV3-2	TRBJ2-2	NA	TGTGCCAGCAGCCCGTGGGGTGAGGGGGAGCTGTTTTTT	CASSPWGEGELFF
TRBD1	TRBV14	TRBJ1-2	few	TGTGCCAGCAGCCCCACAGGGGCTAACTATGGCTACACCTTC	CASSPTGANYGYTF
TRBD1	TRBV20-1	TRBJ1-3	NA	TGCAGTGCCCGACAGGGAGGTGGAAACACCATATATTTT	CSARQGGGNTIYF
NA	TRBV5-1	TRBJ1-5	NA	TGCGCCAGCAGCTTGGCCCCCATAGACAGATTTAATCAGCCCCAGCATTTT	CASSLAPIDRFNQPQHF
TRBD1	TRBV6-5	TRBJ1-4	NA	TGTGCCAGCAGTTACGGTCGAACAGGGGGAACTAATGAAAAACTGTTTTTT	CASSYGRTGGTNEKLFF
NA	TRBV28	TRBJ1-5	few	TGTGCCAGCGCGGACCATCAGCCCCAGCATTTT	CASADHQPQHF
NA	TRBV7-9	TRBJ2-4	few	TGTGCCAGCAGCCGGTTGGGTAGGGAGTACTTC	CASSRLGREYF
TRBD1	TRBV29-1	TRBJ2-1	NA	TGCAGCGTGGACTCGGGACAGGCTACCTTATCCCGGCAGTTCTTC	CSVDSGQATLSRQFF
TRBD2	TRBV29-1	TRBJ2-1	few	TGCAGCGTTGAAGATAGCGGGGGGCCCTACAATGAGCAGTTCTTC	CSVEDSGGPYNEQFF
NA	TRBV12-3/TRBV12-4	TRBJ2-6	few	TGTGCCAGCAGTATCAGAATCTCTGGGGCCAACGTCCTGACTTTC	CASSIRISGANVLTF
TRBD1	TRBV4-3	TRBJ1-6	NA	TGCGCCAGCAGCCAAGATTTCCAGGGGGGATCTTCACCCCTCCACTTT	CASSQDFQGGSSPLHF